One and the same sample provided the 31 T cell receptor beta chains below, sequenced in a study of blood T cell repertoires in COVID-19. Profiling relied on immunoSEQ multiplex PCR, and the TCRdb table lists in-frame clones only, not all of them. Of a few hundred thousand clones in the sample, 80% to 90% were seen once. The sequenced sample consisted of PBMCs or T cells enriched from blood (not recorded which). The origin of the receptors is a man under 40 who had recovered from COVID-19.

The chain recombines TRBV6-5 with TRBJ1-3; the match to TRBD1 covers 7 bases. Looked up from germline, CDR1 is MNHEY and CDR2 is SVGAGI. J lost 2 bases, V lost 4 bases, and 2 bases had no gene match. The CDR3 runs 14 residues. CDR3 nucleotide sequence: TGTGCCAGCAGTTCCCAGGGGGCTGGAAACACCATATATTTT. It specifies CASSSQGAGNTIYF.

The genes are TRBV10-2 and TRBJ2-7; 8 nucleotides match TRBD2. CDR3 length: 15 residues. CDR1 WSHSY and CDR2 SAAADI come from the germline V gene. V shed 9 bases, J shed 2 bases, and the junction held 12 bases outside the gene matches. Here the CDR3 DNA reads TGCGCCAGTCAACTTCGACTAGCGCAAACCTACGAGCAGTACTTC. Translation gives CASQLRLAQTYEQYF.

This clone turned up a few times. V gene TRBV27 combines with J gene TRBJ2-1; 9 positions agree with TRBD2. V was clipped by 3 bases and J by 0 bases; unmatched bases: 3. Germline CDR1 MNHEY, CDR2 SMNVEV (reference sequence). The CDR3 length is 16 residues. The DNA for the CDR3 is TGTGCCAGCAGTTTGCTAGCGGGAAGCTCCTACAATGAGCAGTTCTTC. Translating it yields CASSLLAGSSYNEQFF.

The chain combines TRBV23-1 with TRBJ1-2; weak D call: TRBD1 (6 bases). TRBV23-1 is an ORF, with its function uncertain. V lost 2 bases and J 7 bases, leaving 8 bases between the germline ends. The CDR3 is 12 amino acids. The CDR3 coding sequence is TGCGCCAGCAGTCAAGGGGGCTTTGGCTACACCTTC. Encoded protein: CASSQGGFGYTF.

The chain has TRBV15 and TRBJ2-7, with 7 bases matching TRBD1. The germline V gene has CDR1 LNHNV and CDR2 YYDKDF (reference sequence). The CDR3 has 14 residues. After removal of 2 bases from V and 2 bases from J, the junction contained 3 bases not matched to a gene. CDR3 region: CATSRLGQAYEQYF. The CDR3 region has the DNA TGTGCCACCAGCAGACTTGGACAGGCCTACGAGCAGTACTTC. Full variable domain (remainder filled in from reference TRBV15 and TRBJ2-7): DAMVIQNPRYQVTQFGKPVTLSCSQTLNHNVMYWYQQKSSQAPKLLFHYYDKDFNNEADTPDNFQSRRPNTSFCFLDIRSPGLGDTAMYLCATSRLGQAYEQYFGPGTRLTVT.

This rearrangement joins TRBV6-5 to TRBJ1-1, with D uncertain. The V end was cut by 4 bases, the J end by 3 bases, with 15 bases between. CDR1 and CDR2 from the germline V gene are MNHEY and SVGAGI. The CDR3 spans 15 residues. The CDR3 nucleotides are TGTGCCAGCAGTTCGACACGATTGGTAGACACTGAAGCTTTCTTT. Protein sequence: CASSSTRLVDTEAFF.

The V call is TRBV27, the J call TRBJ1-1; 11 bases fit TRBD1. The germline V gene has CDR1 MNHEY and CDR2 SMNVEV (reference sequence). V shed 6 bases and J 5 bases; nucleotides not matched to a gene: 5. This CDR3 contains 14 residues. CDR3 loop: CASRKGQGGTEAFF. The CDR3 nucleotides read TGTGCCAGCAGGAAGGGACAGGGGGGTACTGAAGCTTTCTTT.

The chain recombines TRBV27 with TRBJ1-6, with a possible D match to TRBD1 (5 bases). This CDR3 is 18 amino acids long. The V end was cut by 1 base, the J end by 0 bases, with 13 bases between. CDR1 and CDR2 (germline): MNHEY, SMNVEV (reference sequence). CDR3 nucleotides: TGTGCCAGCAGTTTATGGGGCGGTATGAGCTCCTATAATTCACCCCTCCACTTT. This codes for CASSLWGGMSSYNSPLHF.

The chain joins TRBV2 to TRBJ1-1; a weak D match, TRBD1 (6 bases). The CDR3 totals 14 residues. V lost 4 bases, J lost 5 bases, and 14 bases lay in between. Germline V lookup: CDR1 SNHLY, CDR2 FYNNEI. CDR3 residues: CASSGDTRKTEAFF. CDR3 nucleotide sequence: TGTGCCAGCAGTGGGGACACCAGAAAGACTGAAGCTTTCTTT. Variable domain in full (rest from reference TRBV2 and TRBJ1-1): EPEVTQTPSHQVTQMGQEVILRCVPISNHLYFYWYRQILGQKVEFLVSFYNNEISEKSEIFDDQFSVERPDGSNFTLKIRSTKLEDSAMYFCASSGDTRKTEAFFGQGTRLTVV.

The chain employs TRBV3-1 (or the pseudogene TRBV3-2) and TRBJ2-4; TRBD1 matches 7 bases. Germline lookup yields CDR1 LGHDT and CDR2 YNNKEL (reference sequence). CDR3 length: 15 residues. The V segment lost 1 base and the J segment 6 bases; nucleotides outside the gene matches: 6. The CDR3 DNA reads TGTGCCAGCAGCCAAGGGGGGACAGACGGAAACATTCAGTACTTC. It specifies CASSQGGTDGNIQYF.

V usage is TRBV19 and J usage is TRBJ2-1; TRBD2 agrees at 9 bases. Germline assignment: CDR1 LNHDA and CDR2 SQIVND (reference sequence). V lost 7 bases to trimming and J lost 9 bases; unmatched junction nucleotides: 16. The CDR3 length is 16 residues. The CDR3 DNA sequence: TGTGCCAGTATCGGGGTAGCGGGAGAGGTAAACGGTGAGCAGTTCTTC. This codes for CASIGVAGEVNGEQFF.

This clone was observed a few times. The rearrangement joins TRBV15 to TRBJ2-2; D is unclear. This CDR3 is 15 amino acids long. CDR1 LNHNV and CDR2 YYDKDF come from the germline V gene (reference sequence). V was trimmed by 0 bases and J by 4 bases, leaving 9 bases between them. The CDR3 DNA follows: TGTGCCACCAGCAGAGATCAGGTTCTCACCGGGGAGCTGTTTTTT. Translated, it gives CATSRDQVLTGELFF.

The V gene is TRBV27, the J gene TRBJ1-2; the match to TRBD1 covers 7 bases. The CDR3 sequence is 14 residues long. The V gene's germline CDR1 is MNHEY and CDR2 SMNVEV (reference sequence). The V segment lost 3 bases and the J segment 5 bases; nucleotides outside the gene matches: 6. CDR3 coding DNA: TGTGCCAGCAGTTTCTCGGGACAGAGTTATGGCTACACCTTC. It encodes CASSFSGQSYGYTF.

In DNA form, the CDR3 reads TGTGCCAGCAGCATTATAGCGGGAGAGGCGGGTAAAGAGTTCTTC. It translates to CASSIIAGEAGKEFF. This sequence joins TRBV28 and TRBJ2-1; 9 bases line up with TRBD2. Germline CDR1 reads MDHEN; CDR2 reads SYDVKM. The J segment lost 14 bases and the V segment lost 6 bases, leaving 17 bases of the junction unmatched. CDR3 length equals 15 residues.

The chain combines TRBV7-3 with TRBJ2-5; maybe TRBD1 (5 bases). There are 13 residues in the CDR3. The V gene lost 5 bases and the J gene lost 2 bases, with 9 bases spanning the gap. The germline gives CDR1 SGHTA, CDR2 FQGTGA. CDR3 amino acids: CASSMTEQETQYF. In nucleotides, the CDR3 is TGTGCCAGCAGCATGACAGAACAAGAGACCCAGTACTTC.

The genes are TRBV6-4 and TRBJ2-1; 7 bases agree with TRBD2. The V gene end was trimmed by 4 bases and the J gene end by 10 bases; junction bases not matched to a gene: 16. Germline V CDR1 and CDR2: MRHNA, SNTAGT. The CDR3 is 16 residues long. CDR3: CASSVFSGPTGGEQFF. The CDR3 DNA reads TGTGCCAGCAGTGTATTTAGCGGTCCCACCGGGGGGGAGCAGTTCTTC.

The chain links TRBV11-3 to TRBJ1-1; D perhaps matches TRBD1 (5 bases). The germline V gene has CDR1 SGHNT and CDR2 YENEEA. Trimming shortened V by 5 bases and J by 6 bases, and 16 bases separated the two germline ends. The CDR3 has 14 residues. The CDR3: CASSPGRDFPEAFF. In nucleotides, the CDR3 is TGTGCCAGCAGCCCTGGCCGGGACTTTCCTGAAGCTTTCTTT.

As regards this clone: The sample has other DNA sequences that encode this CDR3 too. The gene calls are TRBV28 and TRBJ1-5, with no clear D. Per the germline V gene, CDR1 is MDHEN and CDR2 is SYDVKM. Trimming left V 3 bases short and J 1 base short, with 7 bases between. The CDR3 consists of 14 residues. In DNA form, the CDR3 reads TGTGCCAGCAGTTTCCGGGGAAGCAATCAGCCCCAGCATTTT. It is translated as CASSFRGSNQPQHF.

This clone was recorded once. The rearrangement uses TRBV4-1 and TRBJ2-1; D might be TRBD2 (6 bases). This CDR3 has 17 amino acids. The ends were cut back, 6 bases at V and 0 bases at J, with 18 bases in the middle. Germline V gene lookup returns CDR1 MGHRA and CDR2 YSYEKL. The DNA of the CDR3 is TGCGCCAGCAGGCGGGGCTCCCCGTTGGGCTCCTACAATGAGCAGTTCTTC. Translated, it gives CASRRGSPLGSYNEQFF.

The rearrangement joins TRBV5-1 to TRBJ2-2; tentative D call: TRBD1 (5 bases). Trimming took off 2 bases at V and 1 base at J, with 6 bases between the two ends. The CDR3 runs to 14 residues. Germline assignment: CDR1 SGHRS and CDR2 YFSETQ. In DNA form, the CDR3 reads TGCGCCAGCAGCTTCAGGGAGAACACCGGGGAGCTGTTTTTT. Encoded protein: CASSFRENTGELFF.

The gene calls are TRBV25-1 and TRBJ2-7; 11 bases line up with TRBD2. Trimming took 2 bases from V and 6 from J; bases not matched to a gene: 9. The CDR3 is 16 residues long. Germline values: CDR1 MGHDK, CDR2 SYGVNS. The CDR3 bases are TGTGCCAGCAGTGAACCGGGACTAGCGGCTGCTGGCGAGCAGTACTTC. It translates to CASSEPGLAAAGEQYF.

The J gene is TRBJ2-1, the V gene TRBV15; 11 bases align to TRBD2. Germline lookup yields CDR1 LNHNV and CDR2 YYDKDF (reference sequence). V lost 0 bases and J lost 5; bases outside the gene matches: 0. This CDR3 has 15 residues. CDR3 coding DNA: TGTGCCACCAGCAGAGAACTAGCGGGAGACAATGAGCAGTTCTTC. This gives the protein CATSRELAGDNEQFF. The whole variable domain, filled in from reference TRBV15 and TRBJ2-1, reads DAMVIQNPRYQVTQFGKPVTLSCSQTLNHNVMYWYQQKSSQAPKLLFHYYDKDFNNEADTPDNFQSRRPNTSFCFLDIRSPGLGDTAMYLCATSRELAGDNEQFFGPGTRLTVL.

The rearrangement joins TRBV28 to TRBJ1-2; 10 bases line up with TRBD1. The CDR3 runs 14 residues. Trimming removed 7 bases from V and 7 bases from J; junction bases left unmatched: 9. CDR1 is MDHEN, CDR2 SYDVKM, per germline. The CDR3 nucleotides read TGTGCCAGCATTCGACAGGGGGCAGTAGGTGGCTACACCTTC. Translated, it gives CASIRQGAVGGYTF.

The J gene is TRBJ1-1, the V gene TRBV14; D possibly corresponds to TRBD1 (5 bases). V was clipped by 4 bases and J by 2 bases, with 11 bases between them. The CDR3 length is 14 residues. Germline V gene lookup returns CDR1 SGHDN and CDR2 FVKESK. The CDR3 nucleotides read TGTGCCAGCAGCCCTCGGGGGGTCAACACTGAAGCTTTCTTT. This translates into CASSPRGVNTEAFF.

The rearrangement joins TRBV11-3 to TRBJ1-1, with D unresolved. Between the trimmed V and J ends, which lost 1 base and 4 bases, there was a span of 16 bases. This CDR3 has 16 residues. CDR1 and CDR2 (germline): SGHNT, YENEEA. The CDR3 is CASSLGYSSEGTEAFF. CDR3 sequence (DNA): TGTGCCAGCAGCTTAGGATACAGCTCCGAGGGCACTGAAGCTTTCTTT.

CDR3 loop: CASSPQKAGVFQETQYF. The CDR3 nucleotides read TGTGCCAGCAGTCCACAGAAAGCGGGAGTTTTCCAAGAGACCCAGTACTTC. V usage is TRBV2 and J usage is TRBJ2-5; 8 bases agree with TRBD2. The CDR3 runs to 17 residues. V was pared by 5 bases and J by 1 base, with 12 bases of the junction left unmatched. Germline CDR1 reads SNHLY; CDR2 reads FYNNEI.

This chain links TRBV24-1 with TRBJ2-5; 10 bases map to TRBD1. CDR1 KGHDR and CDR2 SFDVKD come from the germline V gene. V shed 3 bases and J 5 bases; nucleotides not matched to a gene: 5. This CDR3 comprises 15 residues. The CDR3 is CATSDAGQGKETQYF. CDR3 bases: TGTGCCACCAGTGATGCGGGACAGGGGAAGGAGACCCAGTACTTC.

This sequence joins TRBV5-8 and TRBJ1-2; D is unclear. The germline CDR1 and CDR2 sequences are SGHTS and YDEGEE. CDR3 length: 15 residues. V lost 4 bases and J lost 3, with 16 bases in between. This chain's CDR3 is CASSPLLVTDYGYTF. The CDR3 DNA is TGTGCCAGCAGCCCCCTCTTGGTTACAGACTATGGCTACACCTTC.

The rearrangement joins TRBV18 to TRBJ1-2; D is uncertain. Trimming removed 2 bases from V and 0 bases from J, with 10 bases in between. The CDR3 has 15 amino acids. CDR1 KGHSH and CDR2 LQKENI come from the germline V gene. CDR3 sequence (DNA): TGTGCCAGCTCACCAACGAGGGAAACTAACTATGGCTACACCTTC. Translated, it gives CASSPTRETNYGYTF.

The chain employs TRBV28 and TRBJ1-2; D not resolved. The germline V gene has CDR1 MDHEN and CDR2 SYDVKM. The CDR3 is 14 residues long. Deletions cut 4 bases from V and 5 bases from J, with 14 bases between. The CDR3 is CASSYGQAGYGYTF. Here the CDR3 DNA reads TGTGCCAGCAGTTATGGTCAGGCGGGTTATGGCTACACCTTC.

The rearrangement joins TRBV6-5 to TRBJ1-1; D call uncertain. CDR3 length equals 15 residues. Trimming cost V 0 bases and J 4 bases, with 12 bases left between them. Germline CDR1 and CDR2: MNHEY and SVGAGI. CDR3 DNA sequence: TGTGCCAGCAGTTACTCGGCCGGAGGTAGCACTGAAGCTTTCTTT. It yields the protein CASSYSAGGSTEAFF.